This T cell receptor beta chain was documented in a study of blood T cell repertoires in COVID-19. Profiling relied on immunoSEQ multiplex PCR, and the TCRdb table lists in-frame clones only, not all of them. Here the sample spans around 150,000 clones, over 80% being singletons. After removal of 2 bases from V and 3 bases from J, the junction contained 3 bases not matched to a gene. Germline lookup yields CDR1 SGHKS and CDR2 YYEKEE (reference sequence). The length of the CDR3 is 14 residues. The participants were between about 18 and 95 years old and came from 24 US areas. Sequenced sample: PBMCs or T cells enriched from blood (not recorded which). The V gene is TRBV5-5, the J gene TRBJ2-7, with 9 bases aligning to TRBD2. The receptor was derived from an older woman who had recovered from COVID-19. The DNA of the CDR3 is TGTGCCAGCAGCTTCGGCGGGGGGGTCTACGAGCAGTACTTC. Protein sequence: CASSFGGGVYEQYF.